The following is a T cell receptor beta chain sequence with its context. Assignment of participants to cohorts was predicated upon participant-reported clinical history. The method was immunoSEQ multiplex PCR; TCRdb's version includes in-frame clones alone and lacks a portion of them. The top ten clones hold around 3.6% of a sample with approximately 160,000 clones, more than 70% of them seen once. There are 11 residues in the CDR3. Trimming stripped 5 bases from V and 8 bases from J, with 12 bases between. CDR1 GTSNPN and CDR2 SVGIG come from the germline V gene (reference sequence). This specimen belongs to a study of blood T cell repertoires in COVID-19.

Material: PBMCs or T cells enriched from blood (not recorded which). This chain joins TRBV30 and TRBJ1-1; D call uncertain. The sequence was collected from a woman aged 50 to 60 in a cohort exposed to, infected with or recovered from COVID-19 (not recorded which). CDR3 coding DNA: TGTGCCTGGTTCCGGAGCTGGGAAGCTTTCTTT. This codes for CAWFRSWEAFF.